The sequence of this T cell receptor (beta chain) was determined in a study of T cells after yellow fever vaccination. CDR3 size: 17 residues. Trimming left V 5 bases short and J 0 bases short, with 16 bases between. This clonotype showed up just a few times. Its antigen is still unknown. Study-wide findings and caveats: Sorted repertoires could include abundant contaminating clonotypes from bulk cells.

The 5'RACE template-switching step produced TCR cDNA and added a universal primer site and UMIs. Using its own MiXCR run on the 5' RACE reads, TCRdb lists one record per CDR3 protein. Of about 320,000 distinct CDR3 sequences in the sample, around 4.4% were seen once. The source was PBMCs, collected 15 days after the yellow fever booster vaccination. The chain couples TRBV12-3 or TRBV12-4 to TRBJ1-4; tentative D call: TRBD1 (6 bases). The origin of this receptor is a young man who received the YFV17D yellow fever vaccine. CDR3 region: CASSSFRGLPTNEKLFF. The CDR3 bases are TGTGCCAGCAGTAGCTTCAGGGGTCTCCCAACTAATGAAAAACTGTTTTTT.